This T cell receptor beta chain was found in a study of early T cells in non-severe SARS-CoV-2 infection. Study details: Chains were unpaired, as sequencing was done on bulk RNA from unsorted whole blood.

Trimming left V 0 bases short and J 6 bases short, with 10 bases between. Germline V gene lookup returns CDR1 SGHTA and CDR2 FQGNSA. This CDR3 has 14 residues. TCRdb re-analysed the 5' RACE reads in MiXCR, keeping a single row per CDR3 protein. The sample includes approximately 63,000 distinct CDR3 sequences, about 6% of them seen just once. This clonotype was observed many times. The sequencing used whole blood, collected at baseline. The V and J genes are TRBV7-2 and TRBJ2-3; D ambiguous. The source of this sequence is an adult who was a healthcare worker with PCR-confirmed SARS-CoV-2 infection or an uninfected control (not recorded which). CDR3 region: CASSLAGGWDTQYF. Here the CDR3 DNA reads TGTGCCAGCAGCTTAGCTGGTGGTTGGGATACGCAGTATTTT.